These 10 T cell receptor beta chains were all obtained from the same sample, sequenced in a study of cytomegalovirus exposure and HLA in healthy donors. Researchers ran the PCR with 60 Vbeta and 13 Jbeta primers. Clones were read by immunoSEQ multiplex PCR, and TCRdb kept only the in-frame ones, dropping some. The data contain about 47,000 clones, around three quarters of them seen just once; the ten biggest clones take up 6.3%. Sequencing was carried out using PBMCs. The source of these receptors is a man aged 30-40 years in good health and CMV-seronegative.

V and J are TRBV20-1 and TRBJ2-7; D not resolved. Per the germline V gene, CDR1 is DFQATT and CDR2 is SNEGSKA (reference sequence). Deletions cut 7 bases from V and 1 base from J, with 5 bases between. The CDR3 has 10 residues. This CDR3 reads CSGRSYEQYF. In DNA, the CDR3 is TGCAGTGGGAGATCCTACGAGCAGTACTTC.

This clone was seen a handful of times. Other DNA sequences in this sample translate to the same CDR3. The chain links TRBV30 to TRBJ2-7, with D possibly TRBD1 on 6 matching bases. Trimming cost V 6 bases and J 2 bases, with 11 bases left between them. Germline assignment: CDR1 GTSNPN and CDR2 SVGIG (reference sequence). The CDR3 is made up of 12 amino acids. The CDR3 spells CACKQGTYEQYF. The CDR3 DNA reads TGTGCCTGTAAACAGGGTACCTACGAGCAGTACTTC. The whole variable domain, filled in from reference TRBV30 and TRBJ2-7, reads SQTIHQWPATLVQPVGSPLSLECTVEGTSNPNLYWYRQAAGRGLQLLFYSVGIGQISSEVPQNLSASRPQDRQFILSSKKLLLSDSGFYLCACKQGTYEQYFGPGTRLTVT.

This clone was observed once. This sequence joins TRBV30 and TRBJ2-1; tentative D call: TRBD2 (6 bases). The CDR3 totals 14 residues. Germline values: CDR1 GTSNPN, CDR2 SVGIG (reference sequence). V shed 1 base and J shed 6 bases, with 13 bases lying between them. CDR3 sequence: CAWSGDSGINEQFF. The CDR3 nucleotides are TGTGCCTGGAGTGGGGACTCCGGGATCAATGAGCAGTTCTTC.

This sequence joins TRBV5-1 and TRBJ1-1; TRBD1 matches at 7 bases. J lost 11 bases, V lost 3 bases, and 7 bases had no gene match. Germline CDR1 SGHRS, CDR2 YFSETQ. CDR3 length: 12 amino acids. CDR3 loop: CASSSQTGNAFF. DNA of the CDR3: TGCGCCAGCAGCTCACAGACAGGGAACGCTTTCTTT. Full variable domain (rest looked up from reference TRBV5-1 and TRBJ1-1): KAGVTQTPRYLIKTRGQQVTLSCSPISGHRSVSWYQQTPGQGLQFLFEYFSETQRNKGNFPGRFSGRQFSNSRSEMNVSTLELGDSALYLCASSSQTGNAFFGQGTRLTVV.

The genes are TRBV5-6 and TRBJ2-7; TRBD2 is a possible D gene (7 bases). The length of the CDR3 is 14 residues. Trimming took 4 bases from V and 3 from J, leaving 14 bases between them. Looked up from germline, CDR1 is SGHDT and CDR2 is YYEEEE. In nucleotides, the CDR3 is TGTGCCAGCAGCGGGAGGGACAAGAGCTACGAGCAGTACTTC. Protein: CASSGRDKSYEQYF.

The chain has TRBV7-8 and TRBJ2-5; D perhaps matches TRBD2 (6 bases). This CDR3 is built from 14 residues. The V gene lost 1 base and the J gene lost 2 bases, with 8 bases spanning the gap. Germline CDR1 and CDR2: SGHVS and FQNEAQ. CDR3 amino acids: CASSLGGGQETQYF. The CDR3 DNA is TGTGCCAGCAGCTTAGGGGGAGGACAAGAGACCCAGTACTTC.

This chain connects TRBV5-4 to TRBJ2-7; 7 bases align to TRBD1. Unmatched junction bases numbered 10, after V lost 4 bases and J lost 3 bases. CDR3 length: 15 residues. The germline V gene encodes CDR1 SGHNT and CDR2 YYREEE (reference sequence). In DNA form, the CDR3 reads TGTGCCAGCAGCGCTTGGTCCAGGGGGTACTACGAGCAGTACTTC. The encoded protein is CASSAWSRGYYEQYF.

This clone was seen a few times. This chain joins TRBV5-4 and TRBJ2-5, with D possibly TRBD2 on 6 matching bases. Germline CDR1 SGHNT, CDR2 YYREEE (reference sequence). The CDR3 has 15 amino acids. Deletions cut 2 bases from V and 4 bases from J, with 15 bases between. CDR3 sequence reads: CASSFFGGTLETQYF. Written as DNA, the CDR3 is TGTGCCAGCAGCTTTTTCGGCGGGACTCTAGAGACCCAGTACTTC.

The chain carries TRBV6-1 and TRBJ1-3; D is uncertain. The V gene lost 7 bases and the J gene lost 2 bases, with 9 bases spanning the gap. The V gene's germline CDR1 is MNHNS and CDR2 SASEGT. The CDR3 sequence is 13 residues long. Here the CDR3 reads CASMVGAGNTIYF. CDR3 nucleotides: TGTGCCAGCATGGTAGGAGCTGGAAACACCATATATTTT.

The V and J genes are TRBV4-1 and TRBJ1-5; D is possibly TRBD1 (6 bases). The CDR3 consists of 20 residues. Trimming pared 0 bases from V and 0 bases from J, leaving 21 bases between. The germline V gene has CDR1 MGHRA and CDR2 YSYEKL. The CDR3 sequence is CASSQEGYGGHEYSNQPQHF. In DNA form, the CDR3 reads TGCGCCAGCAGCCAAGAAGGATACGGGGGGCATGAATATAGCAATCAGCCCCAGCATTTT.